This record looks at one T cell receptor (beta chain) sequence and its context. TCRdb re-called the 5' RACE reads; one entry per CDR3 protein, DNA not given. The sample holds 400,000 or so distinct CDR3 sequences. The CDR3 is 12 amino acids. Germline CDR1 and CDR2: SEHNR and FQNEAQ (reference sequence). The entry originates in a study of T cells expressing NK-cell markers. This chain connects TRBV7-9 to TRBJ2-7. The TCR sequence derives from a woman aged 45-65 years in good health. The material sequenced was blood T cells: a sorted CD56 or NKG2C T cell subset, CD4+ or CD8+ T cells, or bulk PBMC T cells (not recorded which). The CDR3 loop is CASSSGIYEQYF.